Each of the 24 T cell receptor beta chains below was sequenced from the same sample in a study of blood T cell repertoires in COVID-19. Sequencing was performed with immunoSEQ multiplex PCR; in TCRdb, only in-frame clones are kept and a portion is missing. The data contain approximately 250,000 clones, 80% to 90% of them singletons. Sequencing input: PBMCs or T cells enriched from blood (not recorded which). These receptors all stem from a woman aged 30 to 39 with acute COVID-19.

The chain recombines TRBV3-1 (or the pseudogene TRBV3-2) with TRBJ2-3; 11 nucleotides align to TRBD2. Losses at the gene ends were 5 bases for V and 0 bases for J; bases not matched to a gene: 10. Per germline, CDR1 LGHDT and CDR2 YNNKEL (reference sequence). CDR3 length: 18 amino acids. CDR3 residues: CASSSSALAGASTDTQYF. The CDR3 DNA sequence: TGTGCCAGCAGCTCCTCGGCACTAGCGGGAGCAAGCACAGATACGCAGTATTTT.

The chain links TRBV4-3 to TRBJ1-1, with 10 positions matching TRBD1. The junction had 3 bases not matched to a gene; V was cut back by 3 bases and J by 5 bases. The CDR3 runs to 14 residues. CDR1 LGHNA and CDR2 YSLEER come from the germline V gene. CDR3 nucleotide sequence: TGCGCCAGCAGCCACCCGGGACAGGGGACTGAAGCTTTCTTT. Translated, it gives CASSHPGQGTEAFF.

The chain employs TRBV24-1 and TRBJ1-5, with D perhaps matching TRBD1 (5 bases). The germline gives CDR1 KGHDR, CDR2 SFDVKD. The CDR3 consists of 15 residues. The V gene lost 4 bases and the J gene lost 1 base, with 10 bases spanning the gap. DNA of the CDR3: TGTGCCACCAGTGAGACCAGGGAAAGCAATCAGCCCCAGCATTTT. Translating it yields CATSETRESNQPQHF.

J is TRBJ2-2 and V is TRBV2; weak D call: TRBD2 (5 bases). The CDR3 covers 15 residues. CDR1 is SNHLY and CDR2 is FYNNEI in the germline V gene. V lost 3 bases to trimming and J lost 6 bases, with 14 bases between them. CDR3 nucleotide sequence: TGTGCCAGCAGTGAGCGGACGGGATTGGCCGGGGAGCTGTTTTTT. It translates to CASSERTGLAGELFF.

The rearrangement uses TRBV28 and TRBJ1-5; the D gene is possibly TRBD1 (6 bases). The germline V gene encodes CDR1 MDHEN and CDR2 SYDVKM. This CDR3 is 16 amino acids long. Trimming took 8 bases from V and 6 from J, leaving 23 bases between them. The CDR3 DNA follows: TGTGCCAGCCTCACTCAACGACCAGGGGAGTCTCAGCCCCAGCATTTT. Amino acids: CASLTQRPGESQPQHF. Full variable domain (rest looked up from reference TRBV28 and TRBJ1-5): DVKVTQSSRYLVKRTGEKVFLECVQDMDHENMFWYRQDPGLGLRLIYFSYDVKMKEKGDIPEGYSVSREKKERFSLILESASTNQTSMYLCASLTQRPGESQPQHFGDGTRLSIL.

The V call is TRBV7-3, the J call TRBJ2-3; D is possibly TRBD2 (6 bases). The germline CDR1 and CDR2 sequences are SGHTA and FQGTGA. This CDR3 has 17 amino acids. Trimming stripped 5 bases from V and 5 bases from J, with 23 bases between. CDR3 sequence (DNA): TGTGCCAGCAGCCCACGACCAACGGGGGTATTACAAGATACGCAGTATTTT. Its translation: CASSPRPTGVLQDTQYF.

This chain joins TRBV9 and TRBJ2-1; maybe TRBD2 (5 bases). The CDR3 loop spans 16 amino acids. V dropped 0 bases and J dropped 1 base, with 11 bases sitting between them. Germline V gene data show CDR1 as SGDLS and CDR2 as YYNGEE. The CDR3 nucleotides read TGTGCCAGCAGCGTAGCGGGAATAGGGTCCTACAATGAGCAGTTCTTC. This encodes CASSVAGIGSYNEQFF.

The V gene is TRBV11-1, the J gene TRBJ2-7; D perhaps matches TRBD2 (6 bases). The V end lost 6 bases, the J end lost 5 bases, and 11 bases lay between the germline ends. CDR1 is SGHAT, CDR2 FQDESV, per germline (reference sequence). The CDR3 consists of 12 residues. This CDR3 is CASRHGSHEQYF. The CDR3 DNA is TGTGCCAGCAGACACGGGAGCCACGAGCAGTACTTC. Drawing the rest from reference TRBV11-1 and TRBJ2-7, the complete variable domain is EAEVAQSPRYKITEKSQAVAFWCDPISGHATLYWYRQILGQGPELLVQFQDESVVDDSQLPKDRFSAERLKGVDSTLKIQPAELGDSAMYLCASRHGSHEQYFGPGTRLTVT.

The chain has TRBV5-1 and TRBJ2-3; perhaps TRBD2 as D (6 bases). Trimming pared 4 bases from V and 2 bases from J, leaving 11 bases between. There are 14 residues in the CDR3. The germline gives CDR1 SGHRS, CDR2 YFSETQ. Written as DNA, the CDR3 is TGCGCCAGCAGCCCTTGGGGGGTCACAGATACGCAGTATTTT. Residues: CASSPWGVTDTQYF.

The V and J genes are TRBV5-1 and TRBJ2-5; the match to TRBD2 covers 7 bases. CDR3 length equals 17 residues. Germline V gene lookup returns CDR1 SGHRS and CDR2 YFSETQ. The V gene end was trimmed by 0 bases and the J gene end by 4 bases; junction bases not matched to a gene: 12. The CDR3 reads CASSLGLREDAGETQYF. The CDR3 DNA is TGCGCCAGCAGCTTGGGCCTCCGGGAGGATGCTGGAGAGACCCAGTACTTC.

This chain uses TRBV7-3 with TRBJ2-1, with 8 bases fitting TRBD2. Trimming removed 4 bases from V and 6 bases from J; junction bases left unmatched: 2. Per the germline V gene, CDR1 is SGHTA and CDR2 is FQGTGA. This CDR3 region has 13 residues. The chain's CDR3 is CASSSGTSNEQFF. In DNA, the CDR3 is TGTGCCAGCAGCTCCGGGACTAGCAATGAGCAGTTCTTC.

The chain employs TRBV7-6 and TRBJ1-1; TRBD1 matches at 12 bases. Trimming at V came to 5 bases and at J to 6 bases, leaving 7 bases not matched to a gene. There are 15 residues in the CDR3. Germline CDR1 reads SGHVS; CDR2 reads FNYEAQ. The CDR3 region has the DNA TGTGCCAGCAGCGGATGGGACAGGGGGCGGTCTGAAGCTTTCTTT. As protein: CASSGWDRGRSEAFF.

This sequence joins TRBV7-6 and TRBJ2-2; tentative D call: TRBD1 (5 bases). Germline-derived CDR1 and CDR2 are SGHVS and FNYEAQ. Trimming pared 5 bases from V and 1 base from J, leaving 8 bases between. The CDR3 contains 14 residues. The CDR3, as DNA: TGTGCCAGCAGCCCCGGACAGAACACCGGGGAGCTGTTTTTT. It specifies CASSPGQNTGELFF. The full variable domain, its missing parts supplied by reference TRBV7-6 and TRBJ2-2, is GAGVSQSPRYKVTKRGQDVALRCDPISGHVSLYWYRQALGQGPEFLTYFNYEAQQDKSGLPNDRFSAERPEGSISTLTIQRTEQRDSAMYRCASSPGQNTGELFFGEGSRLTVL.

In DNA form, the CDR3 reads TGTGCCAGCAGCAAAGGAAAACGGGACATTCGGGATCAGCCCCAGCATTTT. The encoded protein is CASSKGKRDIRDQPQHF. The chain couples TRBV21-1 to TRBJ1-5; the D call of TRBD1 is as the table states it, not checked on the DNA. TRBV21-1 is given as a pseudogene. There are 17 residues in the CDR3.

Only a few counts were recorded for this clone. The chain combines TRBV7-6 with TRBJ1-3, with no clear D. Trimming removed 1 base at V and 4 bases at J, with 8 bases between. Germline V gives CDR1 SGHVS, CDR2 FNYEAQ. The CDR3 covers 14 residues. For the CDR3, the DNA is TGTGCCAGCAGCTTAGGAGTTGTCGGAAACACCATATATTTT. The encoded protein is CASSLGVVGNTIYF.

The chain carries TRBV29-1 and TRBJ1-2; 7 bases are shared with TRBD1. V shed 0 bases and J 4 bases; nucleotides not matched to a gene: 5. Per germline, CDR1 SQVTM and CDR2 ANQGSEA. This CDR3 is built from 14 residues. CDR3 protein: CSVEEPTGSYGYTF. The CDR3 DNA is TGCAGCGTTGAAGAGCCGACAGGGTCCTATGGCTACACCTTC. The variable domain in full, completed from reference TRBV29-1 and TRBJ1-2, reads SAVISQKPSRDICQRGTSLTIQCQVDSQVTMMFWYRQQPGQSLTLIATANQGSEATYESGFVIDKFPISRPNLTFSTLTVSNMSPEDSSIYLCSVEEPTGSYGYTFGSGTRLTVV.

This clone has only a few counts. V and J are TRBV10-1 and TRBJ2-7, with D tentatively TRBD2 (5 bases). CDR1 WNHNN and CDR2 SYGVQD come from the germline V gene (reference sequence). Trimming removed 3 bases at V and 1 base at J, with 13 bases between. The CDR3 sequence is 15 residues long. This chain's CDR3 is CASSDPAGSSYEQYF. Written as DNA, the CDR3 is TGCGCCAGCAGTGATCCGGCGGGCTCTTCCTACGAGCAGTACTTC.

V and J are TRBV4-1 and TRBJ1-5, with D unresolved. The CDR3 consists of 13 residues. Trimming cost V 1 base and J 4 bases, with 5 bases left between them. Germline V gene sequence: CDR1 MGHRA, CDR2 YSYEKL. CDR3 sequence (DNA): TGCGCCAGCAGCCAAGTTCAAAATCAGCCCCAGCATTTT. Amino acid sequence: CASSQVQNQPQHF.

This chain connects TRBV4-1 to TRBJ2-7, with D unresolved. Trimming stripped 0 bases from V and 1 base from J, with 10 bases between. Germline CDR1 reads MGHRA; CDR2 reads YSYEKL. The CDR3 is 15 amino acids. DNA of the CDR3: TGCGCCAGCAGCCAAGAGATGTTCGGGTCCTACGAGCAGTACTTC. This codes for CASSQEMFGSYEQYF.

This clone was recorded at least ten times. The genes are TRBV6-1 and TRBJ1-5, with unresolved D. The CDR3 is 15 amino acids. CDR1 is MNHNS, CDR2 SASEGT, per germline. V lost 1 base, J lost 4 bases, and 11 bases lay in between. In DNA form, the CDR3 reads TGTGCCAGCAGTGAAGAGGCAGGAGGGAATCAGCCCCAGCATTTT. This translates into CASSEEAGGNQPQHF.

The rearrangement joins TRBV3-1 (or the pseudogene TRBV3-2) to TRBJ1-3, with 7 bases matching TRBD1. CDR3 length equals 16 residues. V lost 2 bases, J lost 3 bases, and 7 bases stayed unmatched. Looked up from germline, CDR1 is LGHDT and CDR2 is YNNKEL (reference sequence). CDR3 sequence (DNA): TGTGCCAGCAGCCAACAGGACAGGTCAATTGGAAACACCATATATTTT. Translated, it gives CASSQQDRSIGNTIYF.

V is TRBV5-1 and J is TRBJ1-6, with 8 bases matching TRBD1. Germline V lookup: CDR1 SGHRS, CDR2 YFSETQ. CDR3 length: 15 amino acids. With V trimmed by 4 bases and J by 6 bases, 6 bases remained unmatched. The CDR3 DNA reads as TGCGCCAGCAGCCCGGGGACAGGCAGTAATTCACCCCTCCACTTT. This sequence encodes CASSPGTGSNSPLHF. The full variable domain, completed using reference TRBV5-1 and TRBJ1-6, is KAGVTQTPRYLIKTRGQQVTLSCSPISGHRSVSWYQQTPGQGLQFLFEYFSETQRNKGNFPGRFSGRQFSNSRSEMNVSTLELGDSALYLCASSPGTGSNSPLHFGNGTRLTVT.

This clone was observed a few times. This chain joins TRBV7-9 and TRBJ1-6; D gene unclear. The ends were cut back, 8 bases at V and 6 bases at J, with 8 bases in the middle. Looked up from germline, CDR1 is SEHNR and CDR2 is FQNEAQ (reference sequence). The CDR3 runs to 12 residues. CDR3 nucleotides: TGTGCCAGCGAGGGCTTTAATTCACCCCTCCACTTT. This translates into CASEGFNSPLHF. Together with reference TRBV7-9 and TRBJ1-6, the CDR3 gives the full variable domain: DTGVSQNPRHKITKRGQNVTFRCDPISEHNRLYWYRQTLGQGPEFLTYFQNEAQLEKSRLLSDRFSAERPKGSFSTLEIQRTEQGDSAMYLCASEGFNSPLHFGNGTRLTVT.

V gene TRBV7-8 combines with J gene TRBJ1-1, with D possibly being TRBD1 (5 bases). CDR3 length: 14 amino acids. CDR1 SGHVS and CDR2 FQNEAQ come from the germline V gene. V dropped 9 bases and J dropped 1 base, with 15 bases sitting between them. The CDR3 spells CASKRGVENTEAFF. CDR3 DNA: TGTGCCAGTAAACGGGGGGTGGAGAACACTGAAGCTTTCTTT.